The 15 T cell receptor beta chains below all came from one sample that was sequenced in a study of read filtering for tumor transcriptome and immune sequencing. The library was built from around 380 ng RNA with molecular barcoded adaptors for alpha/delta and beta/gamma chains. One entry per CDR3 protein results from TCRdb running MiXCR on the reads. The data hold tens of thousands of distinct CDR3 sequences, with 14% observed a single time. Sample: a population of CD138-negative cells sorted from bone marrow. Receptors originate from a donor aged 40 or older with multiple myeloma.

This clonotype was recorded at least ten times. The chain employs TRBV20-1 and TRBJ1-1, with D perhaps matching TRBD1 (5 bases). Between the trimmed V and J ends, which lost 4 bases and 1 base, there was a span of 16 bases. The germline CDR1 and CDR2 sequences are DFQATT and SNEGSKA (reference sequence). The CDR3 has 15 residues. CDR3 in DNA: TGCAGTGCTAAATTGGGACCGCTAGAGAACACTGAAGCTTTCTTT. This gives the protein CSAKLGPLENTEAFF.

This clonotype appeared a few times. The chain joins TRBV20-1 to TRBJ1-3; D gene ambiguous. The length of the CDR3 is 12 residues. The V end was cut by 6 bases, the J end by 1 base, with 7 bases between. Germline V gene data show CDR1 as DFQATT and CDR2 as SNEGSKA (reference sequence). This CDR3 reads CSATESGNTIYF. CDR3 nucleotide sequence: TGCAGTGCAACAGAATCTGGAAACACCATATATTTT.

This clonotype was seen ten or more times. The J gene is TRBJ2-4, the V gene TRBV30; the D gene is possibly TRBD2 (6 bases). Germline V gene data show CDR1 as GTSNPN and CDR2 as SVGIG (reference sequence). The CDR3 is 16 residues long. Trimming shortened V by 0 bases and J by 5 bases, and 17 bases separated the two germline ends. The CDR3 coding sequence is TGTGCCTGGAGTGTTGTCGGGAGCTTCACTCAAAACATTCAGTACTTC. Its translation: CAWSVVGSFTQNIQYF.

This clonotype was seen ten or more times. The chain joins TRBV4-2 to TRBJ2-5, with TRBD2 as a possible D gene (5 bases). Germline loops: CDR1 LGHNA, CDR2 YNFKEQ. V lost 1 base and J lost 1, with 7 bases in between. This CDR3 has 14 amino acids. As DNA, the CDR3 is TGTGCCAGCAGCCAAGGAGGGCTCCAAGAGACCCAGTACTTC. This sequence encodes CASSQGGLQETQYF.

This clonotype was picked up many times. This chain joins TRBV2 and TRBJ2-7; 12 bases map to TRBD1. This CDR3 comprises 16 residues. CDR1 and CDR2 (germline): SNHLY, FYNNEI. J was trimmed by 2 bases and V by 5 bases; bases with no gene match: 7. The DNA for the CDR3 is TGTGCCAGCAGTCAAGGGACAGGGGGCGGAACCTACGAGCAGTACTTC. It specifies CASSQGTGGGTYEQYF.

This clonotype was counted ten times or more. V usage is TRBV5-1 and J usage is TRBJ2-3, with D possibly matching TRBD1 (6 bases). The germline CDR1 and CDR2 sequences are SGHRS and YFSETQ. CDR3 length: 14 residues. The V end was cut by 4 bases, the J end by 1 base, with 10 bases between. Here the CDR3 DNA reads TGCGCCAGCAGCCGGAGACAGGGCACAGATACGCAGTATTTT. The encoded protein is CASSRRQGTDTQYF.

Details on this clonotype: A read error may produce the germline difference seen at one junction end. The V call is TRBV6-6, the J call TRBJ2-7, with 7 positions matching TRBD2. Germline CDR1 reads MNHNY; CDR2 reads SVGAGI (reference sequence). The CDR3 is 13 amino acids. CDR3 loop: CASSCGGFYEQYF. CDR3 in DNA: TGCGCCAGCAGTTGCGGGGGTTTCTACGAGCAGTACTTC.

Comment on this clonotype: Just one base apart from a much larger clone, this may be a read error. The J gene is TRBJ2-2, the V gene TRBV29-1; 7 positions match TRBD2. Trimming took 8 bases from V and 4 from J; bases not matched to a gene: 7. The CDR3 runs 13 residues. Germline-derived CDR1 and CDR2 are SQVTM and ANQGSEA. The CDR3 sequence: CSTAGAGTGELFF. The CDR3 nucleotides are TGCAGCACTGCGGGAGCTGGCACCGGGGAGCTGTTTTTT.

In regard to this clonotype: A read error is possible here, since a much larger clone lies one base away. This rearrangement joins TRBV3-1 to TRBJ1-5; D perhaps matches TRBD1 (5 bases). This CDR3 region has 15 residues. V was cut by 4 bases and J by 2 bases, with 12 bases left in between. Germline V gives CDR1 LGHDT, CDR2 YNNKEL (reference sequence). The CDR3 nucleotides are TGTGCCAGCAGCCGGGGACCGGGAGGCAATCAGCCCCAGCATTTT. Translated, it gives CASSRGPGGNQPQHF.

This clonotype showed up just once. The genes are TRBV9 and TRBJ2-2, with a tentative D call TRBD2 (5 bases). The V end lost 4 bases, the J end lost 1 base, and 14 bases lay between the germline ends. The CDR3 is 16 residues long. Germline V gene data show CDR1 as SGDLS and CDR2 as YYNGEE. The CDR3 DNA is TGTGCCAGCAGCCTACGTCCAGCGGAGAACACCGGGGAGCTGTTTTTT. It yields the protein CASSLRPAENTGELFF.

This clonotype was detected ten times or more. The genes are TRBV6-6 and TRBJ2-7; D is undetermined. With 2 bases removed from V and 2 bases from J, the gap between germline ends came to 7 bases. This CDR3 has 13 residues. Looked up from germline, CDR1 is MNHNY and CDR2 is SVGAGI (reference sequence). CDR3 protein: CASSYLGPYEQYF. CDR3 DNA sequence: TGTGCCAGCAGTTACCTCGGGCCCTACGAGCAGTACTTC.

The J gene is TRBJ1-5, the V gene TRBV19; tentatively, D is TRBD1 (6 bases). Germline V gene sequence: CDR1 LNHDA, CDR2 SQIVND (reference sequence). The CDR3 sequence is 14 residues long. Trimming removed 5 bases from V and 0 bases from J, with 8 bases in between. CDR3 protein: CASSGTISNQPQHF. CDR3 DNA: TGTGCCAGTAGTGGGACAATTAGCAATCAGCCCCAGCATTTT.

In DNA, the CDR3 is TGCAGCGTAGGGACAGGGATGGAGGCCCAGTACTTC. Translation: CSVGTGMEAQYF. V gene TRBV29-1 combines with J gene TRBJ2-5, with 9 bases identical to TRBD1. Losses at the gene ends were 6 bases for V and 9 bases for J; bases not matched to a gene: 8. This CDR3 comprises 12 residues. The V gene's germline CDR1 is SQVTM and CDR2 ANQGSEA. Looking up the rest from reference TRBV29-1 and TRBJ2-5 gives the full variable domain: SAVISQKPSRDICQRGTSLTIQCQVDSQVTMMFWYRQQPGQSLTLIATANQGSEATYESGFVIDKFPISRPNLTFSTLTVSNMSPEDSSIYLCSVGTGMEAQYFGPGTRLLVL.

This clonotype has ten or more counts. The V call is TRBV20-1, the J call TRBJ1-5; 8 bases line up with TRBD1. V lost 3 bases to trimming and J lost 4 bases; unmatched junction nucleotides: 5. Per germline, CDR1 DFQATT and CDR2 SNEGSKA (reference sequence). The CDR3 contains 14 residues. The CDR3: CSASRTGINQPQHF. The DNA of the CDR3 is TGCAGTGCTAGCCGGACAGGGATTAATCAGCCCCAGCATTTT.

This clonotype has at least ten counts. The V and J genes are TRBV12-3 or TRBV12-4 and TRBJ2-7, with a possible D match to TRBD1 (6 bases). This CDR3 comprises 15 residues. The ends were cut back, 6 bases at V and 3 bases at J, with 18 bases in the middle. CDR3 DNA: TGTGCCAGCAGAAAAACAGGGTCCTACTACTACGAGCAGTACTTC. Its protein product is CASRKTGSYYYEQYF.